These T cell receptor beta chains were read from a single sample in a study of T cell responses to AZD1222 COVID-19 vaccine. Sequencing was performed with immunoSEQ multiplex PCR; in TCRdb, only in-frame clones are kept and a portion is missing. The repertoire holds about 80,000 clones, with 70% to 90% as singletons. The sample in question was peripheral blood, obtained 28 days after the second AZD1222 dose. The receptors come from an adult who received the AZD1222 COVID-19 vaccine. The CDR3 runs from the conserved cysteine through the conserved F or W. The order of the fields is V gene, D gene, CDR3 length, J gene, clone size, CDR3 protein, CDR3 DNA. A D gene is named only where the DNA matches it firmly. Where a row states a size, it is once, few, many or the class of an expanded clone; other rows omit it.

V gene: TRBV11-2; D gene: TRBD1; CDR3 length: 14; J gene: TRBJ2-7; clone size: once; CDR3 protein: CASSLGDRVGEQYF; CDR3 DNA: TGTGCCAGCAGCTTAGGGGACAGGGTGGGGGAGCAGTACTTC
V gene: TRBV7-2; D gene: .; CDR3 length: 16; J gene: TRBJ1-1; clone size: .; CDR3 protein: CASTQRGGQGNTEAFF; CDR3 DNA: TGTGCCAGCACCCAACGGGGGGGGCAAGGGAACACTGAAGCTTTCTTT
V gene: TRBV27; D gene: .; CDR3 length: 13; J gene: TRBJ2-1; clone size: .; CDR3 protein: CASSFDQNNEQFF; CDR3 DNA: TGTGCCAGCAGTTTTGACCAGAACAATGAGCAGTTCTTC
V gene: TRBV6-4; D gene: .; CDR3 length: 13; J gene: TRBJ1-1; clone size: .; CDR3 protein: CASSYRANTEAFF; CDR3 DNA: TGTGCCAGCAGTTACAGGGCTAACACTGAAGCTTTCTTT
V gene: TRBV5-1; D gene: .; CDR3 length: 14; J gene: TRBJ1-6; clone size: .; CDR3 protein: CASSLVSGNSPLHF; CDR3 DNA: TGCGCCAGCAGCTTGGTCAGTGGAAATTCACCCCTCCACTTT
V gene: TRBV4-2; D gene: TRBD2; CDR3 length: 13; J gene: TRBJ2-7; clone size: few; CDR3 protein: CASSPNGGYEQYF; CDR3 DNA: TGTGCCAGCAGCCCCAACGGGGGGTACGAGCAGTACTTC
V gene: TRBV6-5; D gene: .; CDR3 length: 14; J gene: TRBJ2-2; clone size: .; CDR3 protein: CASSLYSSTGELFF; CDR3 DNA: TGTGCCAGCAGTCTCTACAGTTCCACCGGGGAGCTGTTTTTT
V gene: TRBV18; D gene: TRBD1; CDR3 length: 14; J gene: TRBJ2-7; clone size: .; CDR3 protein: CASSRGTGLDEQYF; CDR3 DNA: TGTGCCAGCTCCCGCGGGACAGGGTTGGACGAGCAGTACTTC
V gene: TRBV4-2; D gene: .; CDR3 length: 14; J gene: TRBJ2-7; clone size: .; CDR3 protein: CASSQESSSYEQYF; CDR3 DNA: TGTGCCAGCAGCCAAGAATCTAGCAGCTACGAGCAGTACTTC
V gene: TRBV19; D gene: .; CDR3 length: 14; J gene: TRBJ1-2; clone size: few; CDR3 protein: CASSISGGTNGYTF; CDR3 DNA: TGTGCCAGTAGTATCAGCGGGGGGACTAATGGCTACACCTTC
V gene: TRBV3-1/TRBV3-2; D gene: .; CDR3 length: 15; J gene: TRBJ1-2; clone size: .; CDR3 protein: CASSLGAGANYGYTF; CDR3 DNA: TGTGCCAGCAGCCTGGGGGCAGGGGCTAACTATGGCTACACCTTC
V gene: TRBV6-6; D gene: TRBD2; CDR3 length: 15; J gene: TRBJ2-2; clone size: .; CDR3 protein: CASKAGGGNAGELFF; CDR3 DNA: TGTGCCAGCAAAGCGGGGGGCGGTAACGCCGGGGAGCTGTTTTTT
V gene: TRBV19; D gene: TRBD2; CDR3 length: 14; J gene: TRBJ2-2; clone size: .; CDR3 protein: CASSMGGDTGELFF; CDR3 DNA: TGTGCCAGTAGTATGGGGGGGGACACCGGGGAGCTGTTTTTT
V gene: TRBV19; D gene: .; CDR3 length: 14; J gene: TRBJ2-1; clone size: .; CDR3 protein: CATQDKEVYNEQFF; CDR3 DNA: TGTGCCACTCAGGACAAGGAGGTCTACAATGAGCAGTTCTTC
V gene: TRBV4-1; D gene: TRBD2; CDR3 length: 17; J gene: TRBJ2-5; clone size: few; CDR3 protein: CASSPTGTRGGQETQYF; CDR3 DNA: TGCGCCAGCAGCCCAACAGGGACTAGAGGGGGGCAAGAGACCCAGTACTTC
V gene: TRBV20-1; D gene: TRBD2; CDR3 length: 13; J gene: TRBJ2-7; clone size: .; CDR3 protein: CSASLAVGYEQYF; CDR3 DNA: TGCAGTGCTAGTCTAGCGGTAGGCTACGAGCAGTACTTC
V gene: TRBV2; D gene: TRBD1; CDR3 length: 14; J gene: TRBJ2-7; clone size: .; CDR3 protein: CAMNRDRGAYEQYF; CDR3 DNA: TGTGCCATGAACCGGGACAGGGGGGCCTACGAGCAGTACTTC
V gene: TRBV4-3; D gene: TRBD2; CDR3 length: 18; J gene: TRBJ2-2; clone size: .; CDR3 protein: CASSQGSSGRAKGGELFF; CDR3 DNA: TGCGCCAGCAGCCAAGGGTCTAGCGGGAGGGCCAAGGGCGGGGAGCTGTTTTTT
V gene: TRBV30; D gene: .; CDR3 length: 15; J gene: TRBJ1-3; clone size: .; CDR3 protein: CAWSPGYSRDDTIYF; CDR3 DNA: TGTGCCTGGAGCCCCGGATACTCACGGGACGACACCATATATTTT